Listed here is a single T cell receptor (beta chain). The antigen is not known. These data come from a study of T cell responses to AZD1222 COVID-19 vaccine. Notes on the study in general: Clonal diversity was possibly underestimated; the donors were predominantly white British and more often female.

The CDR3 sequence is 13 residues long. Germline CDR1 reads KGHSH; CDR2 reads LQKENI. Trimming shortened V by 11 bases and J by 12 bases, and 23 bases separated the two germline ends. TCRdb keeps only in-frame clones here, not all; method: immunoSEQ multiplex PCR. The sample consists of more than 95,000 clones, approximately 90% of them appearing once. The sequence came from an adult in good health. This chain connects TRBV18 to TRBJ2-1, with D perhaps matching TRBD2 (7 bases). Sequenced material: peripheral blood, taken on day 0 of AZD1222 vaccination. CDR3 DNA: TGTGCCGGATGGACTAGTGGGGGGGCAAGGCAGTTCTTC. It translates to CAGWTSGGARQFF.